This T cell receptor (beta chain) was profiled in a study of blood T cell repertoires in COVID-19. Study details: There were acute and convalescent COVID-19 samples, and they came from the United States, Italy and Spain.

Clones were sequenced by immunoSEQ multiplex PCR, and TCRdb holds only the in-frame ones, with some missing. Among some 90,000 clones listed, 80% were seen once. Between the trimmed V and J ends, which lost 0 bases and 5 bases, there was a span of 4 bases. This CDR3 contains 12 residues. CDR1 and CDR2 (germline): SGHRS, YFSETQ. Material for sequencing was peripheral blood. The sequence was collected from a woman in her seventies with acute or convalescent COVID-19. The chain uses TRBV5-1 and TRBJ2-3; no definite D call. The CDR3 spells CASSLVLDTQYF. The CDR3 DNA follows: TGCGCCAGCAGCTTGGTACTAGATACGCAGTATTTT.